This T cell receptor (beta chain) was recovered during a study of T cell responses to AZD1222 COVID-19 vaccine. The study, taken as a whole, reports: After the peak T cell response, and only then, were repertoires sampled. Baseline seropositivity occurred in only six AZD1222 recipients. Among the donors, most were white British and more were female, and clonal diversity was possibly underestimated.

The V end lost 8 bases, the J end lost 0 bases, and 14 bases lay between the germline ends. From germline, CDR1 is MDHEN and CDR2 SYDVKM. This CDR3 spans 14 amino acids. Produced via immunoSEQ multiplex PCR; TCRdb's table is partial and in-frame only. Found here are 150,000 to 200,000 clones, roughly nine tenths of them singletons; the top ten hold less than 4.5%. As concerns this clone: Its target is unknown.

The sequencing used peripheral blood, collected 28 days after the second dose of the MenACWY control vaccine. This clonotype was sampled from an adult who received the MenACWY meningococcal vaccine as a control. V and J are TRBV28 and TRBJ2-7; a weak D match, TRBD2 (6 bases). The DNA of the CDR3 is TGTGCCAGCCGGCCCAGCGGGCGCTCCTACGAGCAGTACTTC. This gives the protein CASRPSGRSYEQYF.